This T cell receptor (beta chain) was identified during a study of cytomegalovirus exposure and HLA in healthy donors. Notes on the study in general: An apparent linkage of common viral pathogens to several of the most significant clusters emerged in a later analysis. The productive fraction for most TCR beta V segments was about 87% or about 30% in an earlier analysis. Reportedly, a later analysis found an Asian-associated ancestry cluster had fewer N-insertions than the roughly 700-donor mean.

With respect to this clone: Its cognate antigen is unknown.

Germline lookup yields CDR1 MDHEN and CDR2 SYDVKM. The CDR3 spans 12 residues. Trimming removed 4 bases from V and 6 bases from J, with 8 bases in between. PCR was performed using 60 Vbeta and 13 Jbeta primers. Assay used: immunoSEQ multiplex PCR; TCRdb lists only in-frame clones, some missing. This sample has about 57,000 clones, with over 75% found just once. This TCR came from a male donor in good health and CMV-seronegative. Sample: PBMCs. The chain is built from TRBV28 and TRBJ2-3, with no clear D. This CDR3 reads CASSSHGDTQYF. CDR3 nucleotide sequence: TGTGCCAGCAGTTCCCACGGGGATACGCAGTATTTT.